The entry below gives a single T cell receptor (beta chain) sequence along with its context. The data were obtained in a study of OX40 agonist ivuxolimab in advanced cancers. In the study overall: An agonistic human IgG2 monoclonal antibody against OX40 (CD134) was given. Partial responses were seen in three patients, one with hepatocellular carcinoma and two with cutaneous melanoma.

Assay: immunoSEQ multiplex PCR; the TCRdb copy retains only in-frame clones and omits some. The sample consists of fewer than 100,000 clones, around 90% of them appearing once. Here the sequenced sample was CD4+ or CD8+ T cells sorted from blood, taken in a trial of the OX40 agonist ivuxolimab. This receptor was obtained from an adult with an advanced solid tumor such as melanoma, head and neck, liver or kidney cancer.

The CDR3 spells CASSYQDREDYGYTF. CDR3 coding DNA: TGTGCCAGCAGTTACCAGGACAGGGAAGACTATGGCTACACCTTC. The V and J genes are TRBV6-5 and TRBJ1-2; 8 nucleotides agree with TRBD1. This CDR3 is 15 amino acids long. Per germline, CDR1 MNHEY and CDR2 SVGAGI. Unmatched junction bases numbered 5, after V lost 2 bases and J lost 3 bases.